The rows below give T cell receptor beta chains drawn from one sample of a study of blood T cells in healthy people across ages. Using its own MiXCR run on the 5' RACE reads, TCRdb lists one record per CDR3 protein. The table includes about 1.5 million distinct CDR3 sequences, under 55% detected once. Sequenced material: blood. These receptors came from a woman under 30 in good health. CDR3s include the opening cysteine and the closing phenylalanine or tryptophan. The order of the fields is CDR3 protein, CDR3 DNA, clone size, D gene, J gene, V gene. A D gene is named only where the DNA matches it firmly. Clone size is stated in some rows and not others, as once, few, many or a class when expanded.

CDR3 protein: CASSNQPAAATNEKLFF; CDR3 DNA: TGTGCCAGCAGCAACCAGCCCGCTGCGGCAACTAATGAAAAACTGTTTTTT; clone size: NA; D gene: NA; J gene: TRBJ1-4; V gene: TRBV7-2
CDR3 protein: CASSPRAEHYGYTF; CDR3 DNA: TGTGCCAGCAGTCCACGGGCGGAACACTATGGCTACACCTTC; clone size: NA; D gene: NA; J gene: TRBJ1-2; V gene: TRBV6-5
CDR3 protein: CASSVQGANTGELFF; CDR3 DNA: TGTGCCAGCAGCGTCCAGGGGGCAAACACCGGGGAGCTGTTTTTT; clone size: few; D gene: TRBD1; J gene: TRBJ2-2; V gene: TRBV9
CDR3 protein: CASSLATKYEKYF; CDR3 DNA: TGTGCCAGCAGCTTAGCAACGAAATACGAGAAGTACTTC; clone size: NA; D gene: NA; J gene: TRBJ2-5; V gene: TRBV7-8
CDR3 protein: CASSSRAGANYEQYF; CDR3 DNA: TGTGCCAGCAGCTCCAGAGCGGGGGCGAATTACGAGCAGTACTTC; clone size: NA; D gene: TRBD2; J gene: TRBJ2-7; V gene: TRBV13
CDR3 protein: CASSQARRGNTEAFF; CDR3 DNA: TGCGCCAGCAGCCAAGCTCGCAGGGGGAACACTGAAGCTTTCTTT; clone size: NA; D gene: NA; J gene: TRBJ1-1; V gene: TRBV4-3
CDR3 protein: CASSPLRGAWTQYF; CDR3 DNA: TGTGCCAGCAGCCCGCTTAGGGGGGCATGGACGCAGTATTTT; clone size: few; D gene: NA; J gene: TRBJ2-3; V gene: TRBV11-2
CDR3 protein: CASSWTGTTDTQYF; CDR3 DNA: TGCGCCAGCAGCTGGACAGGGACGACAGATACGCAGTATTTT; clone size: few; D gene: TRBD1; J gene: TRBJ2-3; V gene: TRBV5-1
CDR3 protein: CAWSVRGTGVYEQFF; CDR3 DNA: TGTGCCTGGAGTGTCCGAGGGACAGGGGTTTATGAGCAGTTCTTC; clone size: few; D gene: TRBD1; J gene: TRBJ2-1; V gene: TRBV30
CDR3 protein: CASSQGTGVHETQYF; CDR3 DNA: TGCGCCAGCAGCCAGGGGACAGGGGTTCATGAGACCCAGTACTTC; clone size: few; D gene: TRBD1; J gene: TRBJ2-5; V gene: TRBV4-3
CDR3 protein: CSASTRQGDFYNEQFF; CDR3 DNA: TGCAGTGCCTCAACGCGACAGGGTGATTTCTACAATGAGCAGTTCTTC; clone size: few; D gene: TRBD1; J gene: TRBJ2-1; V gene: TRBV20-1
CDR3 protein: CSVEENNGDGYTF; CDR3 DNA: TGCAGCGTTGAGGAAAACAACGGAGATGGCTACACCTTC; clone size: NA; D gene: NA; J gene: TRBJ1-2; V gene: TRBV29-1
CDR3 protein: CASSLGFRQGYGYTF; CDR3 DNA: TGTGCCAGCAGCTTAGGTTTCCGTCAGGGCTATGGCTACACCTTC; clone size: NA; D gene: NA; J gene: TRBJ1-2; V gene: TRBV7-2
CDR3 protein: CASSEFQQFF; CDR3 DNA: TGTGCCAGCAGTGAATTCCAGCAGTTCTTC; clone size: few; D gene: NA; J gene: TRBJ2-1; V gene: TRBV2
CDR3 protein: CSVERGPGSPEAFF; CDR3 DNA: TGCAGCGTTGAGAGGGGGCCGGGGAGCCCTGAAGCTTTCTTT; clone size: NA; D gene: TRBD1; J gene: TRBJ1-1; V gene: TRBV29-1
CDR3 protein: CASSSRTLPNYGYTF; CDR3 DNA: TGTGCCAGCAGCTCTCGGACATTGCCTAACTATGGCTACACCTTC; clone size: few; D gene: NA; J gene: TRBJ1-2; V gene: TRBV12-3/TRBV12-4
CDR3 protein: CASSLVERGKLFF; CDR3 DNA: TGTGCCAGCAGCTTAGTGGAAAGGGGAAAACTGTTTTTT; clone size: once; D gene: NA; J gene: TRBJ1-4; V gene: TRBV7-9